This T cell receptor beta chain came from a study of identical twins. Study results and caveats: Models underestimated TCR alpha sharing (out-of-frame) in monozygotic twins. The study drew conclusions from cross-sectional statistical analysis, not from following the same donors.

cDNA carried unique molecular identifiers, and a universal primer site was added by template switching. MiXCR, applied by TCRdb to the 5' RACE reads, yields one record per CDR3 protein. The sample holds 500,000 to 550,000 distinct CDR3 sequences, approximately 20% seen once. The CDR3 runs to 17 residues. Germline CDR1 is SGHRS and CDR2 is YFSETQ. V lost 2 bases, J lost 8 bases, and 23 bases lay in between. As to this clonotype: The antigen remains unidentified.

This sample also belongs to another study, concerning yellow fever vaccine responses in identical twins.

This chain links TRBV5-1 with TRBJ2-1; D possibly corresponds to TRBD2 (6 bases). This sequence was found in a woman younger than 30 in good health. Sequenced: CD4+ T cells sorted from blood. The CDR3 DNA follows: TGCGCCAGCAGCTTTTCAGAGTTCTTCCAACTAGCCCATGAGCAGTTCTTC. Its protein product is CASSFSEFFQLAHEQFF.